Below, one T cell receptor beta chain is given with its context. Methods used by the authors: Amplification of reference gene primers was used by the study to estimate nucleated cell counts. The repertoire was sequenced with immunoSEQ multiplex PCR; TCRdb's copy has only in-frame clones and lacks some. Clone size and the V and J calls come from that table; the DNA yielded D and trimming. Of under 150,000 clones detected, approximately 90% appear once; the ten largest clones hold approximately 4.4%. V lost 5 bases, J lost 1 base, and 12 bases stayed unmatched. In germline, CDR1 is SGHAT, CDR2 FQNNGV. The CDR3 has 19 amino acids. The data were taken from a study of blood T cell repertoires in COVID-19.

The chain has TRBV11-2 and TRBJ2-6, with TRBD1 identical over 9 bases. The clonotype was recovered from a woman aged 45 to 65 with acute or convalescent COVID-19. Sequencing was performed on peripheral blood. The CDR3 sequence: CASSTHRGPSLSGANVLTF. The CDR3 nucleotides are TGTGCCAGCAGCACCCACAGGGGGCCTAGCTTATCTGGGGCCAACGTCCTGACTTTC.